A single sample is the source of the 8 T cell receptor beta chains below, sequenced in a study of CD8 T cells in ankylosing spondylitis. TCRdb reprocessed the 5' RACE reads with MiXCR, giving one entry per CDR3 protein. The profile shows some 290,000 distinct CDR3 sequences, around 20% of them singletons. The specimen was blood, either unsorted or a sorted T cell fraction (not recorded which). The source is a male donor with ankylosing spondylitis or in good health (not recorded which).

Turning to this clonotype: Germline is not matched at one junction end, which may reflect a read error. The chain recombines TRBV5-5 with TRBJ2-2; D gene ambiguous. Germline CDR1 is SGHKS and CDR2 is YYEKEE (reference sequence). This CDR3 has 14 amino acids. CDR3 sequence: CANSLVQTTGELFF. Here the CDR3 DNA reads TGTGCCAACAGCTTGGTCCAGACCACCGGGGAGCTGTTTTTT.

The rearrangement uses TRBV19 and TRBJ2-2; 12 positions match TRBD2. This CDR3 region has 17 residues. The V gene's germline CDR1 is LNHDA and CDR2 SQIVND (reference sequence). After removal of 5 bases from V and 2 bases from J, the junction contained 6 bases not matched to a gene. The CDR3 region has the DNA TGTGCCAGTAGTGAGCGACTAGCGGGGGCAAACACCGGGGAGCTGTTTTTT. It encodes CASSERLAGANTGELFF.

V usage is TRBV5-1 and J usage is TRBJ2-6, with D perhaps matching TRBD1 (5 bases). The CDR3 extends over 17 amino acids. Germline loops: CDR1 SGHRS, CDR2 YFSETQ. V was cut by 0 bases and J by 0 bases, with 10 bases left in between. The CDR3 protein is CASSLGAGNSGANVLTF. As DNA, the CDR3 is TGCGCCAGCAGCTTGGGCGCAGGGAACTCTGGGGCCAACGTCCTGACTTTC. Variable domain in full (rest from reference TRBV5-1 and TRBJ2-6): KAGVTQTPRYLIKTRGQQVTLSCSPISGHRSVSWYQQTPGQGLQFLFEYFSETQRNKGNFPGRFSGRQFSNSRSEMNVSTLELGDSALYLCASSLGAGNSGANVLTFGAGSRLTVL.

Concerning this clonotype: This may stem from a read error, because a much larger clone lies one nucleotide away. The CDR3 DNA reads TGTGCCAGCAGTTTAAGGACAGGCAATGCAAAACTGTTTTTT. This encodes CASSLRTGNAKLFF. J is TRBJ1-4 and V is TRBV12-3 or TRBV12-4; TRBD1 matches 7 bases. CDR3 length: 14 amino acids.

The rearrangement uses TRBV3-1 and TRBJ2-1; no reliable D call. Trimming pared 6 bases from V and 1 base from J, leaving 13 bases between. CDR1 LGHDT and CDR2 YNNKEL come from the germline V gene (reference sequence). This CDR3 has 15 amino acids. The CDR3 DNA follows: TGTGCCAGCAGTCCGGAGAGGCGGTCCTACAATGAGCAGTTCTTC. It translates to CASSPERRSYNEQFF.

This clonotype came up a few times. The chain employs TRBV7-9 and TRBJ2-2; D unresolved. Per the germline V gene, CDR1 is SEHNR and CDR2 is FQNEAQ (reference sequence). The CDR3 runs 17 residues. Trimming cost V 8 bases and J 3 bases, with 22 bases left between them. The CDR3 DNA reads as TGTGCCAGCGAACTTGTGCCCGGCGATGGGTACACCGGGGAGCTGTTTTTT. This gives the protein CASELVPGDGYTGELFF.

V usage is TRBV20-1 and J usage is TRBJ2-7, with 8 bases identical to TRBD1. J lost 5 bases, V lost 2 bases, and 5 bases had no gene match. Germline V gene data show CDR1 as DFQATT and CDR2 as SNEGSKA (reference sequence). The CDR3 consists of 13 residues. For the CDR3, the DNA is TGCAGTGCTAGACCGGGACAGGCCCACGAGCAGTACGTC. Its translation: CSARPGQAHEQYV.

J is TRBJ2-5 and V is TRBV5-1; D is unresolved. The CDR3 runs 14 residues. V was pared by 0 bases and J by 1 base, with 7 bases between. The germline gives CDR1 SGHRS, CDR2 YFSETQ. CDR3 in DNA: TGCGCCAGCAGCTTGGGACTCACCCAAGAGACCCAGTACTTC. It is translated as CASSLGLTQETQYF.